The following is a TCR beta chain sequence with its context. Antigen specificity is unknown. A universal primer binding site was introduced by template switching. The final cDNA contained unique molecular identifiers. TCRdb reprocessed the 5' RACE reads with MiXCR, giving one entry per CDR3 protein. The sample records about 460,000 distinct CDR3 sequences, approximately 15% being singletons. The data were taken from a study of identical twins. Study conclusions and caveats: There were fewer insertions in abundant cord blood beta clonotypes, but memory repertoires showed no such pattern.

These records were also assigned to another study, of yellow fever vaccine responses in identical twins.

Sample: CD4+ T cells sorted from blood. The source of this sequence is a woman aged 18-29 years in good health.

The CDR3 DNA reads TGTGCCACCAGTGATTTAAAAGTGGGTGAGCAGTTCTTC. This translates into CATSDLKVGEQFF. The chain is built from TRBV24-1 and TRBJ2-1; D remains unclear. This CDR3 has 13 amino acids. Germline V gene lookup returns CDR1 KGHDR and CDR2 SFDVKD. V lost 1 base, J lost 9 bases, and 9 bases lay in between.